The 5 T cell receptor beta chains below all came from one sample that was sequenced in a study of vaccination and CD4 T cells after COVID-19. No antigen has been identified for these receptors. This sample's treatment: roughly 11-day PBMC culture with coronavirus spike peptide pools or control peptides (ViraFEST assay). With the Oncomine TCR Beta short-read assay, DNA from cultured CD4+ T cells was sequenced. TCRdb analysed the PCR reads with MiXCR anew, one entry per CDR3 protein. Of tens of thousands of distinct CDR3 sequences listed, roughly 40% were seen once; the top ten hold 2.5% to 3%. The sequences come from CD4+ T cells from blood, cultured in vitro, collected after SARS-CoV-2 vaccination. The receptor set was obtained from a human donor who had recovered from COVID-19.

This chain links TRBV10-1 with TRBJ2-7; the match to TRBD2 covers 14 bases. The CDR3 consists of 15 residues. Losses at the gene ends were 6 bases for V and 3 bases for J; bases not matched to a gene: 4. Germline values: CDR1 WNHNN, CDR2 SYGVQD (reference sequence). CDR3 residues: CASSTGLAGVYEQYF. The CDR3 nucleotides read TGCGCCAGCAGCACGGGACTAGCGGGAGTCTACGAGCAGTACTTC.

The rearrangement uses TRBV6-5 and TRBJ2-7; no reliable D call. Germline-derived CDR1 and CDR2 are MNHEY and SVGAGI. V was shortened by 0 bases and J by 5 bases, with 2 bases between the two germline ends. CDR3 size: 11 residues. The CDR3 bases are TGTGCCAGCAGTTACTCGAACGAGCAGTACTTC. Protein: CASSYSNEQYF.

On this clonotype itself: The junction departs from germline at one end; a sequencing error may be responsible. The CDR3 reads CATSRATQEYGKVF. The CDR3 region has the DNA TGTGCCACCAGCAGGGCAACCCAAGAATATGGTAAGGTCTTT. This chain joins TRBV15 and TRBJ1-1; D is undetermined. Germline-derived CDR1 and CDR2 are LNHNV and YYDKDF (reference sequence). This CDR3 is built from 14 residues.

This sequence joins TRBV7-2 and TRBJ1-2, with 12 bases identical to TRBD1. The CDR3 is 16 residues long. Looked up from germline, CDR1 is SGHTA and CDR2 is FQGNSA. V trimming: 0 bases; J trimming: 6 bases; junction bases outside the gene matches: 5. In DNA form, the CDR3 reads TGTGCCAGCAGCTTAGCGCCGGGACAGGGGGCTGATGGCTACACCTTC. Protein product: CASSLAPGQGADGYTF.

This clonotype was seen more than once but under ten times. The V gene is TRBV6-5, the J gene TRBJ1-5; D uncertain. V gave up 2 bases and J gave up 3 bases, with 8 bases separating them. This CDR3 region has 14 residues. Germline CDR1 MNHEY, CDR2 SVGAGI. Here the CDR3 DNA reads TGTGCCAGCAGTTACGGGCAGAACAATCAGCCCCAGCATTTT. Translated, it gives CASSYGQNNQPQHF.